Listed here are 5 T cell receptor beta chains from one sample, sequenced in a study of blood T cells in healthy people across ages. The use of a sample-barcoded 5' primer and a J-beta primer mix characterized a second PCR of about 7 to 12 cycles. TCRdb called the 5' RACE reads again in MiXCR, with one record for every CDR3 protein. The repertoire holds 630,000 or so distinct CDR3 sequences, with approximately 31% as singletons. The sequenced material came from blood. The source is a woman aged 80 or over in good health.

This clonotype was seen many times. The chain is built from TRBV9 and TRBJ2-5; 10 positions agree with TRBD2. J was trimmed by 5 bases and V by 4 bases; bases with no gene match: 8. The CDR3 spans 15 residues. Germline V gives CDR1 SGDLS, CDR2 YYNGEE. CDR3 amino acids: CASSTTGTSVETQYF. The CDR3, as DNA: TGTGCCAGCAGCACAACCGGGACTAGCGTTGAGACCCAGTACTTC.

The rearrangement joins TRBV11-1 to TRBJ1-5; 10 nucleotides align to TRBD1. There are 16 residues in the CDR3. Germline V CDR1 and CDR2: SGHAT, FQDESV (reference sequence). V lost 5 bases, J lost 2 bases, and 6 bases stayed unmatched. In DNA, the CDR3 is TGTGCCAGCAGCCTAGACAGGGGGCTATGCAATCAGCCCCAGCATTTT. This codes for CASSLDRGLCNQPQHF.

This clonotype was found a few times. The chain combines TRBV7-9 with TRBJ2-3; TRBD2 matches 8 bases. CDR1 is SEHNR, CDR2 FQNEAQ, per germline (reference sequence). V shed 7 bases and J 2 bases; nucleotides not matched to a gene: 17. The CDR3 has 18 amino acids. This CDR3 reads CASTLRGVAGPSTDTQYF. The CDR3 DNA reads as TGTGCCAGCACCCTACGTGGGGTAGCGGGGCCTTCCACAGATACGCAGTATTTT.

This chain links TRBV20-1 with TRBJ2-7; D may match TRBD1 or TRBD2 (5 bases each). The V end lost 2 bases, the J end lost 3 bases, and 20 bases lay between the germline ends. The CDR3 is made up of 16 amino acids. Germline V lookup: CDR1 DFQATT, CDR2 SNEGSKA (reference sequence). The CDR3 reads CSARITGTHRFYEQYF. The CDR3 DNA sequence: TGCAGTGCTAGAATTACCGGGACCCACCGATTCTACGAGCAGTACTTC.

This clonotype has ten or more counts. CDR3 region: CASSLSAGRNYGYTF. The CDR3 coding sequence is TGTGCCAGCAGCTTATCGGCAGGGCGGAACTATGGCTACACCTTC. This rearrangement joins TRBV7-2 to TRBJ1-2; possible D gene TRBD1, 5 bases. This CDR3 region has 15 residues. The V and J ends lost 2 bases and 2 bases respectively, with 12 bases between them. The germline gives CDR1 SGHTA, CDR2 FQGNSA.